This entry lists 12 T cell receptor beta chains sequenced from one sample in a study of metastatic and nonmetastatic thyroid tumors. Patients had received no treatment of any kind before thyroid surgery. TCRdb re-processed the PCR reads through MiXCR. The profile shows approximately 25,000 clones, under 25% of them singletons. The sequencing sample was made of blood. These receptors all stem from a male donor with papillary thyroid cancer or a benign thyroid nodule (not recorded which). Some clones in this sample may be carry-over from other donors' samples.

This clone was detected ten times or more. The V and J genes are TRBV30 and TRBJ1-5; the D is unclear. The CDR3 contains 12 residues. V shed 0 bases and J shed 9 bases, with 9 bases lying between them. Germline V gene sequence: CDR1 GTSNPN, CDR2 SVGIG (reference sequence). CDR3 DNA: TGTGCCTGGAGTGTATTGGGTGCGCCCCAGCATTTT. Its translation is CAWSVLGAPQHF. The full variable domain, rest sourced from reference TRBV30 and TRBJ1-5, is SQTIHQWPATLVQPVGSPLSLECTVEGTSNPNLYWYRQAAGRGLQLLFYSVGIGQISSEVPQNLSASRPQDRQFILSSKKLLLSDSGFYLCAWSVLGAPQHFGDGTRLSIL.

Comments on this clone: This may arise from a read error, as a much more abundant clone is one base away. This CDR3 is also generated by other DNA sequences in the sample. The chain joins TRBV7-9 to TRBJ2-7; D call uncertain. This CDR3 comprises 13 residues. CDR1 and CDR2 (germline): SEHNR, FQNEAQ (reference sequence). CDR3 nucleotides: TGTGCCAGCAGCTTGTCCTTCTCCTATGAGCAGTACTTC. The encoded protein is CASSLSFSYEQYF.

This clone was seen many times. The chain links TRBV11-3 to TRBJ2-1; 7 bases are shared with TRBD2. Per the germline V gene, CDR1 is SGHNT and CDR2 is YENEEA. Germline trimming cut 1 base from V and 0 bases from J; bases unmatched to any gene: 9. The CDR3 runs 18 residues. Here the CDR3 reads CASSLVYGGRSSYNEQFF. The CDR3 region has the DNA TGTGCCAGCAGCTTAGTTTACGGGGGGAGGAGCTCCTACAATGAGCAGTTCTTC.

The rearrangement links TRBV3-1 to TRBJ1-6; D perhaps matches TRBD1 (5 bases). The CDR3 covers 17 residues. Between the trimmed V and J ends, which lost 2 bases and 4 bases, there was a span of 15 bases. Germline-derived CDR1 and CDR2 are LGHDT and YNNKEL (reference sequence). CDR3 bases: TGTGCCAGCAGCCAAAGGGGTAGTGGGCAATATAATTCACCCCTCCACTTT. It encodes CASSQRGSGQYNSPLHF.

This clone was counted at least ten times. The V call is TRBV4-3, the J call TRBJ2-2, with a tentative D call TRBD1 (6 bases). This CDR3 contains 20 residues. CDR1 is LGHNA and CDR2 is YSLEER in the germline V gene. The V end lost 1 base, the J end lost 3 bases, and 24 bases lay between the germline ends. CDR3 DNA sequence: TGCGCCAGCAGCCAAGGAATCTGGAGGAGGCAGGGGCCTGACACCGGGGAGCTGTTTTTT. It codes for CASSQGIWRRQGPDTGELFF.

This clone came up many times. This chain uses TRBV6-1 with TRBJ1-1, with TRBD1 matching 7 bases. Germline lookup yields CDR1 MNHNS and CDR2 SASEGT. This CDR3 is 13 amino acids long. V was pared by 5 bases and J by 8 bases, with 8 bases of the junction left unmatched. The CDR3 nucleotides are TGTGCCAGCAGTTCGACAGGGTTAGGGGAAGCTTTCTTT. Translation gives CASSSTGLGEAFF.

Concerning this clone: An end of the junction does not agree with germline; a read error may underlie this. The rearrangement uses TRBV6-1 and TRBJ2-5; 8 bases agree with TRBD2. Germline CDR1 is MNHNS and CDR2 is SASEGT. The CDR3 totals 14 residues. The CDR3 coding sequence is TGTGCCAGCAGTGGTGCACCGGGGGGGGAGACCAAGTACTTC. It translates to CASSGAPGGETKYF.

This clone was counted a single time. An end of the junction differs from the germline gene, which may be a read error. V is TRBV14 and J is TRBJ2-7; tentatively, D is TRBD1 or TRBD2 (5 bases each). Germline values: CDR1 SGHDN, CDR2 FVKESK. CDR3 length equals 14 residues. The CDR3 loop is CASSHVGGAYEPYF. Written as DNA, the CDR3 is TGTGCCAGCAGCCACGTTGGGGGTGCCTACGAGCCGTACTTC.

Ten or more counts support this clone. This chain joins TRBV5-6 and TRBJ2-7, with 9 nucleotides matching TRBD1. This CDR3 region has 12 residues. Per the germline V gene, CDR1 is SGHDT and CDR2 is YYEEEE. The trim removed 2 bases at V and 9 bases at J, leaving 3 bases unmatched. The CDR3 DNA reads as TGTGCCAGCAGCTTCGCGGACAGGGGGCAGTACTTC. Protein: CASSFADRGQYF.

This clone was counted ten times or more. The CDR3 DNA reads TGTGCCAGCAGTGATAACTCCGGCAGGGTAGCTTTCTTT. Protein: CASSDNSGRVAFF. This sequence joins TRBV6-1 and TRBJ1-1; TRBD1 might be the D (5 bases). Trimming removed 3 bases from V and 10 bases from J, with 15 bases in between. Germline assignment: CDR1 MNHNS and CDR2 SASEGT. CDR3 length: 13 amino acids.

This clone has ten or more counts. The chain employs TRBV12-3 or TRBV12-4 and TRBJ2-7; no reliable D call. V was pared by 8 bases and J by 3 bases, with 11 bases between. The CDR3 has 12 residues. CDR3 DNA sequence: TGTGCCAGCTCTAAGTTCCTCTACGAGCAGTACTTC. Amino acids: CASSKFLYEQYF.

This clone was observed many times. The chain has TRBV6-1 and TRBJ2-7; D is perhaps TRBD1 (6 bases). This CDR3 spans 15 amino acids. Germline values: CDR1 MNHNS, CDR2 SASEGT. The germline V and J ends were trimmed by 5 bases and 3 bases, with 17 bases remaining between them. Written as DNA, the CDR3 is TGTGCCAGCAGTACCACAGGGACGGCTTTCTACGAGCAGTACTTC. This gives the protein CASSTTGTAFYEQYF.